This entry lists 8 T cell receptor beta chains sequenced from one sample in a study of T-cell memory formation after mild COVID-19. Via MiXCR, TCRdb re-called the 5' RACE reads, giving one row per CDR3 protein. The sample has some 280,000 distinct CDR3 sequences, 15% to 20% seen once. What was sequenced was PBMCs or a T cell subset sorted from them (not recorded which). The receptor set was obtained from a man aged 18 to 35 who had mild COVID-19 (a few samples of this study predate the infection). Cell type and time point are not known.

This clonotype was counted once. The DNA for the CDR3 is TGTGCCAGCAGCTTAGCTAGCGGGGTTGGCAATACGCAGTATTTT. Translating it yields CASSLASGVGNTQYF. The V and J genes are TRBV7-2 and TRBJ2-3; 8 positions agree with TRBD2. Germline V lookup: CDR1 SGHTA, CDR2 FQGNSA. V was pared by 0 bases and J by 7 bases, with 6 bases of the junction left unmatched. This CDR3 is built from 15 residues.

The V gene is TRBV12-3 or TRBV12-4, the J gene TRBJ2-2, with D hard to call. Trimming removed 2 bases from V and 5 bases from J, with 6 bases in between. The CDR3 contains 13 residues. Written as DNA, the CDR3 is TGTGCCAGCAGTTTACGCCCGACCGGGGAGCTGTTTTTT. This translates into CASSLRPTGELFF.

The chain links TRBV29-1 to TRBJ2-7; D ambiguous. The CDR3 covers 12 residues. Trimming removed 7 bases at V and 0 bases at J, with 10 bases between. Germline values: CDR1 SQVTM, CDR2 ANQGSEA. CDR3 in DNA: TGCAGCGCCAGGATTAGCTCCTACGAGCAGTACTTC. As protein: CSARISSYEQYF.

This rearrangement joins TRBV28 to TRBJ2-7; D is tentatively TRBD1 or TRBD2 (5 bases each). CDR3 size: 12 residues. Trimming took off 6 bases at V and 6 bases at J, with 12 bases between the two ends. Germline CDR1 is MDHEN and CDR2 is SYDVKM. CDR3 loop: CASSPGTSEQYV. The CDR3 coding sequence is TGTGCCAGCAGCCCCGGGACGAGCGAGCAGTACGTC.

V usage is TRBV7-9 and J usage is TRBJ2-3, with D hard to call. The CDR3 extends over 18 amino acids. The V end was cut by 5 bases, the J end by 0 bases, with 21 bases between. Germline CDR1 SEHNR, CDR2 FQNEAQ (reference sequence). CDR3 sequence reads: CASSPALGKYSSTDTQYF. CDR3 DNA sequence: TGTGCCAGCAGCCCCGCGCTGGGCAAGTATTCTAGCACAGATACGCAGTATTTT.

This clonotype appeared many times. CDR3 sequence: CASSLGQGAYNEQFF. CDR3 coding DNA: TGTGCCAGCAGCTTAGGACAGGGAGCCTACAATGAGCAGTTCTTC. The chain combines TRBV7-2 with TRBJ2-1, with 7 bases fitting TRBD1. The CDR3 covers 15 residues. V lost 1 base and J lost 2; bases outside the gene matches: 2. Looked up from germline, CDR1 is SGHTA and CDR2 is FQGNSA.

The V and J genes are TRBV13 and TRBJ2-4; TRBD2 agrees at 13 bases. CDR3 length: 17 amino acids. V shed 5 bases and J 7 bases; nucleotides not matched to a gene: 11. Germline-derived CDR1 and CDR2 are PRHDT and FYEKMQ (reference sequence). CDR3 loop: CASSITSGGAFGNIQYF. DNA of the CDR3: TGTGCCAGCAGCATCACTAGCGGGGGGGCCTTTGGTAACATTCAGTACTTC.

The table lists this clonotype with a few counts. The J gene is TRBJ2-7, the V gene TRBV5-1, with 8 bases matching TRBD1. Losses at the gene ends were 1 base for V and 4 bases for J; bases not matched to a gene: 4. Germline CDR1 SGHRS, CDR2 YFSETQ. The CDR3 runs 14 residues. The CDR3 loop is CASSLLWDRYEQYF. In nucleotides, the CDR3 is TGCGCCAGCAGCTTGCTTTGGGACAGGTACGAGCAGTACTTC.